This entry features one TCR beta chain sequence. What it binds is not known. The record originates from a study of OX40 agonist ivuxolimab in advanced cancers. Study outcomes and limitations: There were also nonresponders showing low normalized T-cell clonal expansion.

Produced via immunoSEQ multiplex PCR; TCRdb's table is partial and in-frame only. This table has tens of thousands of clones, roughly 90% appearing once. V lost 5 bases, J lost 3 bases, and 8 bases lay in between. The CDR3 loop spans 13 amino acids. The germline gives CDR1 SEHNR, CDR2 FQNEAQ (reference sequence). This TCR derives from an adult with an advanced solid tumor such as melanoma, head and neck, liver or kidney cancer. Sequencing used CD4+ or CD8+ T cells sorted from blood, obtained in a trial of the OX40 agonist ivuxolimab. The rearrangement links TRBV7-9 to TRBJ2-1, with D hard to call. The CDR3 sequence: CASSPRSYNEQFF. CDR3 sequence (DNA): TGTGCCAGCAGCCCCCGGAGCTACAATGAGCAGTTCTTC.